This T cell receptor beta chain was captured in a study of blood T cell repertoires in COVID-19. In the study overall: From the United States, Italy and Spain came samples of acute and convalescent COVID-19. T cells, B-cell-depleted T cells, or PBMCs provided the cDNA or gDNA that served as material.

Methods used by the authors: Reference gene primer amplification yielded estimated nucleated cell counts. Assay used: immunoSEQ multiplex PCR; TCRdb lists only in-frame clones, some missing. D and trimming were read from the DNA, whereas the V and J calls and clone size are those reported in that table. This sample has some 130,000 clones, with roughly 69% found just once. V shed 2 bases and J shed 3 bases, with 12 bases lying between them. This CDR3 is 15 amino acids long. Germline V gene lookup returns CDR1 SGHDT and CDR2 YYEEEE. This clone occurred a few times. The receptor's source is a woman between 70 and 85 years old with acute or convalescent COVID-19. The chain is built from TRBV5-6 and TRBJ1-3; D uncertain. The specimen sequenced was peripheral blood. CDR3 bases: TGTGCCAGCAGCTTTCGGGGATTAGGTGGAAACACCATATATTTT. Translating gives CASSFRGLGGNTIYF.